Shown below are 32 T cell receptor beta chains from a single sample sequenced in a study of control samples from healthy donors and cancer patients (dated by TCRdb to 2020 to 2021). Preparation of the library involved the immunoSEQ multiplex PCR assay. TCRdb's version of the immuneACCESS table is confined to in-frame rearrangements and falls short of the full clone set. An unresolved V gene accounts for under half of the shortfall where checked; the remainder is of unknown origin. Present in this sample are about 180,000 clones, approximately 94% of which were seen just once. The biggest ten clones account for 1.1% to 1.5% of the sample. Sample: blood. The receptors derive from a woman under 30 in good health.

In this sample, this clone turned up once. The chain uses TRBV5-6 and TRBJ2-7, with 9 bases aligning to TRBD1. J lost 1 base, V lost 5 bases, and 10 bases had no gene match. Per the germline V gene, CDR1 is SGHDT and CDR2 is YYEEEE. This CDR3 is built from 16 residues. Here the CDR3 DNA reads TGTGCCAGCAGTCATGCGGCGACAGGGGGGTCCTACGAGCAGTACTTC. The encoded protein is CASSHAATGGSYEQYF.

CDR3 amino acids: CASSIGGAAYNEQFF. In DNA form, the CDR3 reads TGTGCCAGTAGTATAGGCGGGGCCGCCTACAATGAGCAGTTCTTC. The J gene is TRBJ2-1, the V gene TRBV19, with D possibly matching TRBD2 (6 bases). CDR3 length equals 15 residues. V shed 1 base and J shed 2 bases, with 9 bases lying between them. Per germline, CDR1 LNHDA and CDR2 SQIVND (reference sequence).

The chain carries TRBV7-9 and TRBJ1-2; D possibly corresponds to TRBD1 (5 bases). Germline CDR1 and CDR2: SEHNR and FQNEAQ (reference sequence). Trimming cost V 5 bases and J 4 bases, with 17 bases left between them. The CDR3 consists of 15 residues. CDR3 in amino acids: CASSGGVDLFYGYTF. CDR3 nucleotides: TGTGCCAGCAGCGGGGGAGTCGACCTTTTCTATGGCTACACCTTC. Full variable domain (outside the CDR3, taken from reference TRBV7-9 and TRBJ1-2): DTGVSQNPRHKITKRGQNVTFRCDPISEHNRLYWYRQTLGQGPEFLTYFQNEAQLEKSRLLSDRFSAERPKGSFSTLEIQRTEQGDSAMYLCASSGGVDLFYGYTFGSGTRLTVV.

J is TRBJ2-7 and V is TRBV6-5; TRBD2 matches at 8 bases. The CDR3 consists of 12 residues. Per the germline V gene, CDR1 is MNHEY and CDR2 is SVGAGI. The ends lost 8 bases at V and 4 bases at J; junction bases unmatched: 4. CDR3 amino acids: CASVGGRYEQYF. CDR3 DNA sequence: TGTGCCAGCGTCGGCGGGAGGTACGAGCAGTACTTC.

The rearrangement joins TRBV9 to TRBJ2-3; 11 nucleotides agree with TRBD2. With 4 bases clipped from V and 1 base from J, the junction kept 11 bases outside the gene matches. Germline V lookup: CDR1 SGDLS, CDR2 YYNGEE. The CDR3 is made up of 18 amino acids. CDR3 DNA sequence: TGTGCCAGCAGCAATTCCCATAGCGGGGGGGCGGGCACAGATACGCAGTATTTT. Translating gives CASSNSHSGGAGTDTQYF.

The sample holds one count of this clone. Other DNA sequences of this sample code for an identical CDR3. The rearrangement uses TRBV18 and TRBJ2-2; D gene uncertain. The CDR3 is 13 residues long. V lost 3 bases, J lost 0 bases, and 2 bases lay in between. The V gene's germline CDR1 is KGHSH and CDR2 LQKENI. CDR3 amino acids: CASSPSNTGELFF. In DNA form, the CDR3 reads TGTGCCAGCTCACCCTCGAACACCGGGGAGCTGTTTTTT.

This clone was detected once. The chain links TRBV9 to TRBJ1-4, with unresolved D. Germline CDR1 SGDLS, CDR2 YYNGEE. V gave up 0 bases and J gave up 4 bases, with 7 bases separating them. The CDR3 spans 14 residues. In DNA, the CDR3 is TGTGCCAGCAGCGTAGGCCAGGTTAATGAAAAACTGTTTTTT. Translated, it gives CASSVGQVNEKLFF.

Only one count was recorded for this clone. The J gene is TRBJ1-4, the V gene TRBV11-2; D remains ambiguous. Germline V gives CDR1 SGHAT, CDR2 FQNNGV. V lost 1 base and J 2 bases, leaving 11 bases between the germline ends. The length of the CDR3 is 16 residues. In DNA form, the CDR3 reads TGTGCCAGCAGCTTAGCTTGGACCCGGACTAATGAAAAACTGTTTTTT. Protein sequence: CASSLAWTRTNEKLFF.

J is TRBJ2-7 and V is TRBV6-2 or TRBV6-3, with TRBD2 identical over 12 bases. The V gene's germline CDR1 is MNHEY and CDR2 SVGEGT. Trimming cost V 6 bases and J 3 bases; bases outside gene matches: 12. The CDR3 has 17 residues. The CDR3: CASSYGLAGLWDYEQYF. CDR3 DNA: TGTGCCAGCAGCTATGGACTAGCGGGACTCTGGGACTACGAGCAGTACTTC.

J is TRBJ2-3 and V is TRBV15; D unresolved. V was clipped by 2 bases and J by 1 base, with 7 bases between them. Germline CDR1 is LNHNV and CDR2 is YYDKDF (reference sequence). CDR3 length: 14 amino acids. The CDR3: CATSRLRGTDTQYF. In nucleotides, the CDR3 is TGTGCCACCAGCAGATTAAGAGGCACAGATACGCAGTATTTT.

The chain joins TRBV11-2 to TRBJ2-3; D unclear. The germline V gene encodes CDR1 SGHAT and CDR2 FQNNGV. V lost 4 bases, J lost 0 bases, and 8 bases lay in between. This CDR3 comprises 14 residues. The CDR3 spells CASSSPFSTDTQYF. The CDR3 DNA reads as TGTGCCAGCAGCTCACCCTTTAGCACAGATACGCAGTATTTT.

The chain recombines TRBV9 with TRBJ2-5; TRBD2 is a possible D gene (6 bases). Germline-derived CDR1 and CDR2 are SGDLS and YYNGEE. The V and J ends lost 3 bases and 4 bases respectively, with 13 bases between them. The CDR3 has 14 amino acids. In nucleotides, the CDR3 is TGTGCCAGCAGCGGGCTTGGGCGGGGAGAGACCCAGTACTTC. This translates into CASSGLGRGETQYF.

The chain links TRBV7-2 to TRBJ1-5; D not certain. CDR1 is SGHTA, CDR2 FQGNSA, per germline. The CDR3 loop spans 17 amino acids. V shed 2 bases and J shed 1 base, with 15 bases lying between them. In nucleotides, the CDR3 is TGTGCCAGCAGCTTATTTTCGAGGACCGTGAGCAATCAGCCCCAGCATTTT. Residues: CASSLFSRTVSNQPQHF.

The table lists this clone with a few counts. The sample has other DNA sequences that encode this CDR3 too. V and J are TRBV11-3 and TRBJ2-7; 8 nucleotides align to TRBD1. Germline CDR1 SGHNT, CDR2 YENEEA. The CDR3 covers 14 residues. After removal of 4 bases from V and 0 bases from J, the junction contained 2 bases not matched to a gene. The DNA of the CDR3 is TGTGCCAGCAGCTGGACAGGGAGCTCCTACGAGCAGTACTTC. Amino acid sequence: CASSWTGSSYEQYF.

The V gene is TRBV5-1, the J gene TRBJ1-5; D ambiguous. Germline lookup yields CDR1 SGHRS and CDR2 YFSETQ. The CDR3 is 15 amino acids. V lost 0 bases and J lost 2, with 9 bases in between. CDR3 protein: CASSLDGGGNQPQHF. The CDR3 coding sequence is TGCGCCAGCAGCTTGGACGGTGGAGGCAATCAGCCCCAGCATTTT.

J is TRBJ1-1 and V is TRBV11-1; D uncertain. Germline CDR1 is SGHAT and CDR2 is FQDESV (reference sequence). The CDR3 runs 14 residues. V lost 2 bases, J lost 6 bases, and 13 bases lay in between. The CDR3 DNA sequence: TGTGCCAGCAGCTTACCCCTGGATAGCTCTGAAGCTTTCTTT. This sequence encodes CASSLPLDSSEAFF.

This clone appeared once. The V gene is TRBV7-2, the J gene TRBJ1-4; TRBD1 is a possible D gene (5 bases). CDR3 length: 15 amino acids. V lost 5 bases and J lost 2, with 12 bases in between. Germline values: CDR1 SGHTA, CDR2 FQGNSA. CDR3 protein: CASSQFGGTNEKLFF. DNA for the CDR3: TGTGCCAGCAGCCAATTCGGGGGGACTAATGAAAAACTGTTTTTT.

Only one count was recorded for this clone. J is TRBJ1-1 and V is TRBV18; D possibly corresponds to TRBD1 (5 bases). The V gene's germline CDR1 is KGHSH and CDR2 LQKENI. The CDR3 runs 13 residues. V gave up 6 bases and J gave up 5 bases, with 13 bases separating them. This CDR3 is CASSSGALTEAFF. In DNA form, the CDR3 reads TGTGCCAGCTCCAGCGGGGCCCTTACTGAAGCTTTCTTT.

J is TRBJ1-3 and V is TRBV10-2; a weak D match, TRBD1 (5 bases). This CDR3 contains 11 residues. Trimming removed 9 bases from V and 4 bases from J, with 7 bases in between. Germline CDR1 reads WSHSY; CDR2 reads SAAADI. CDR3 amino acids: CASRQGNTIYF. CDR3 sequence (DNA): TGCGCCAGTCGACAGGGAAACACCATATATTTT.

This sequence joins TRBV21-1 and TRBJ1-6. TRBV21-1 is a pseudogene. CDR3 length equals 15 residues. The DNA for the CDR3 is TGTGCCAGCAGCCTCCCGGGCTTCTATAATTCACCCCTCCACTTT. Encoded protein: CASSLPGFYNSPLHF.

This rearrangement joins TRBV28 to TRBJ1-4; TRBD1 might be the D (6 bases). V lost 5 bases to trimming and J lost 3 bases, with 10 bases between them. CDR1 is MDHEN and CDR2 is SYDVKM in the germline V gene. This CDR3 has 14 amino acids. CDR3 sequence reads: CASSRGLANEKLFF. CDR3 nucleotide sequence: TGTGCCAGCAGTAGGGGGTTGGCTAATGAAAAACTGTTTTTT.

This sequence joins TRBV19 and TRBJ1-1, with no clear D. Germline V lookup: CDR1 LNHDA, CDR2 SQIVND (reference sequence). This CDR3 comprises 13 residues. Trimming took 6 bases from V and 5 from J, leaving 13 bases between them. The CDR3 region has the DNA TGTGCCAGTAGCCCGATAAAATGGACTGAAGCTTTCTTT. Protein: CASSPIKWTEAFF.

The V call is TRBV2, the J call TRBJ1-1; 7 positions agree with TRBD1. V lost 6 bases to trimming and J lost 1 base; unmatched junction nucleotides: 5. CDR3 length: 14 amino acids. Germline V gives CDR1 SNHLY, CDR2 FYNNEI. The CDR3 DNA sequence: TGTGCCAGCAGAAGACAGGGCCCGAACACTGAAGCTTTCTTT. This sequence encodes CASRRQGPNTEAFF.

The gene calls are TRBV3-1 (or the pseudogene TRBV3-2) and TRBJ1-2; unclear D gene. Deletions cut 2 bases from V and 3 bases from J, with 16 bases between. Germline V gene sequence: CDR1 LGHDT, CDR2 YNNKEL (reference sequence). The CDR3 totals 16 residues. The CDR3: CASSQSYGRLDYGYTF. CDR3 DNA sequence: TGTGCCAGCAGCCAAAGTTACGGAAGGTTGGACTATGGCTACACCTTC.

CDR3 in DNA: TGTGCCAGTACGGGGGGCCCTGTTCCCATGAACACTGAAGCTTTCTTT. It codes for CASTGGPVPMNTEAFF. This rearrangement joins TRBV6-6 to TRBJ1-1, with TRBD1 as a possible D gene (6 bases). Deletions cut 9 bases from V and 0 bases from J, with 20 bases between. Germline V gives CDR1 MNHNY, CDR2 SVGAGI (reference sequence). The CDR3 contains 16 residues.

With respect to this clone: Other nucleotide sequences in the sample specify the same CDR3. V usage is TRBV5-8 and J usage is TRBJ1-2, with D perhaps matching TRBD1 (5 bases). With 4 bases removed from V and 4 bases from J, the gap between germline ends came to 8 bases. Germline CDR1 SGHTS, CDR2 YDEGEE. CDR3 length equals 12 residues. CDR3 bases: TGTGCCAGCAGCCTCGACAGCTATGGCTACACCTTC. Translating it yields CASSLDSYGYTF.

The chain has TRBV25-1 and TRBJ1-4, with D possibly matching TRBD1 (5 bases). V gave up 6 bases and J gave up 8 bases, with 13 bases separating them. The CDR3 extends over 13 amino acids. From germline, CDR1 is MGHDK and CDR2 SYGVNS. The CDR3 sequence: CASSAGFGEKLFF. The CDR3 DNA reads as TGTGCCAGCAGCGCAGGGTTTGGCGAAAAACTGTTTTTT.

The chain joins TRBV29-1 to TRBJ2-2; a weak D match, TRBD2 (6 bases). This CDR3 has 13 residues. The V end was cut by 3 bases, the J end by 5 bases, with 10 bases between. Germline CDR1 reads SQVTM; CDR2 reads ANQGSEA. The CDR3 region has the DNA TGCAGCGTTGATATTCGGGGGACCGGGGAGCTGTTTTTT. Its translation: CSVDIRGTGELFF.

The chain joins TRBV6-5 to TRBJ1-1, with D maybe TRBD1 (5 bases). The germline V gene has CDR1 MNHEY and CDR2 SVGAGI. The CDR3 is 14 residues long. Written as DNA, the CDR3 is TGTGCTTGCCACCCCGGGACTGGGAACACTGAAGCTTTCTTT. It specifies CACHPGTGNTEAFF.

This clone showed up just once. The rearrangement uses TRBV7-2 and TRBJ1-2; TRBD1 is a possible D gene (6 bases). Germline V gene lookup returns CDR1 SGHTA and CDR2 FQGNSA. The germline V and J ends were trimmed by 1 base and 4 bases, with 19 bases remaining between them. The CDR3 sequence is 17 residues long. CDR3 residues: CASSLGILGGLGYGYTF. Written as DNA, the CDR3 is TGTGCCAGCAGCTTAGGTATATTGGGGGGCTTGGGCTATGGCTACACCTTC.

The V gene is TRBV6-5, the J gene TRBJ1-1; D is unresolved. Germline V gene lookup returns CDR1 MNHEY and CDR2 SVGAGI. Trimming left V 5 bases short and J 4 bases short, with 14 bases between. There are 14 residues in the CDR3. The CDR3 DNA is TGTGCCAGCAGTAACCAGAATTTGGCCACTGAAGCTTTCTTT. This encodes CASSNQNLATEAFF.

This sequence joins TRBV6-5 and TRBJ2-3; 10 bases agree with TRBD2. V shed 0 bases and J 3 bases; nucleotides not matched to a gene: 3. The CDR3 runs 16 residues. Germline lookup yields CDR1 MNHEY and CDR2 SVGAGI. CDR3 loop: CASSYSLAGVTDTQYF. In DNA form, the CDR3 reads TGTGCCAGCAGTTACTCTCTAGCGGGAGTAACAGATACGCAGTATTTT.